What follows are 25 T cell receptor beta chains derived from one specimen sequenced in a study of T cells in Graves' hyperthyroidism and ophthalmopathy. TCR beta CDR3 regions were amplified from RNA. RT-PCR in the first round (using the HTBI primer set) targeted the TCR CDR3. TCRdb reanalysed the multiplex PCR reads using MiXCR and keeps one entry per CDR3 protein. The table shows about 210,000 distinct CDR3 sequences, with roughly 15% occurring only once. Sequencing was carried out using blood. The receptor set was obtained from a man aged 45 to 65 with Graves' hyperthyroidism.

The V and J genes are TRBV3-1 and TRBJ2-5; D not certain. V lost 1 base and J 13 bases, leaving 13 bases between the germline ends. The CDR3 is 12 residues long. Germline V gene data show CDR1 as LGHDT and CDR2 as YNNKEL (reference sequence). CDR3 nucleotide sequence: TGTGCCAGCAGCCAAGCCCTAGGCCCCCCGTACTTC. This encodes CASSQALGPPYF.

Only a few counts were recorded for this clonotype. A much larger clone is a single base away; this may be a read error. The genes are TRBV6-1 and TRBJ2-1; 13 nucleotides match TRBD2. V trimming: 8 bases; J trimming: 8 bases; junction bases outside the gene matches: 21. CDR1 and CDR2 (germline): MNHNS, SASEGT. The CDR3 spans 19 residues. CDR3 residues: CASGRNQGLAGWTWDEQFF. CDR3 bases: TGTGCCAGCGGGAGAAACCAGGGACTAGCGGGATGGACTTGGGATGAGCAGTTCTTC.

This clonotype has only a few counts. The genes are TRBV20-1 and TRBJ2-3; D may be TRBD1 (6 bases). The germline V gene encodes CDR1 DFQATT and CDR2 SNEGSKA (reference sequence). V dropped 1 base and J dropped 6 bases, with 14 bases sitting between them. CDR3 length equals 14 residues. CDR3: CSARGQEVSDTQYF. DNA of the CDR3: TGCAGTGCTAGAGGACAGGAGGTCAGCGATACGCAGTATTTT.

This clonotype showed up many times. The chain links TRBV28 to TRBJ1-2; a possible D gene is TRBD1 (5 bases). From germline, CDR1 is MDHEN and CDR2 SYDVKM. The CDR3 sequence is 13 residues long. V was pared by 2 bases and J by 8 bases, with 12 bases between. The DNA of the CDR3 is TGTGCCAGCAGTTTAGCCTGGAGGGGCGGCTACACCTTC. Translation: CASSLAWRGGYTF.

This clonotype was detected many times. The chain links TRBV11-2 to TRBJ2-5; D is unclear. V lost 2 bases to trimming and J lost 5 bases, with 15 bases between them. The CDR3 is 15 amino acids. Per germline, CDR1 SGHAT and CDR2 FQNNGV. The DNA of the CDR3 is TGTGCCAGCAGCTTACCCAATCACGCGGCGGAGACCCAGTACTTC. It codes for CASSLPNHAAETQYF.

This clonotype appeared many times. This chain links TRBV18 with TRBJ2-1; possible D gene TRBD1, 6 bases. Germline V gene lookup returns CDR1 KGHSH and CDR2 LQKENI. Trimming stripped 0 bases from V and 6 bases from J, with 12 bases between. This CDR3 is built from 15 residues. The CDR3 bases are TGTGCCAGCTCACCACCTTCTGTAGGGGGCAATGAGCAGTTCTTC. Translated: CASSPPSVGGNEQFF.

The table lists this clonotype with many counts. This chain joins TRBV2 and TRBJ2-7; 10 nucleotides match TRBD1. This CDR3 has 14 amino acids. After removal of 8 bases from V and 0 bases from J, the junction contained 4 bases not matched to a gene. The germline V gene encodes CDR1 SNHLY and CDR2 FYNNEI. The CDR3 bases are TGTGCCAGCCCGGGACAGGGGAGCTCCTACGAGCAGTACTTC. It yields the protein CASPGQGSSYEQYF.

This clonotype has a handful of counts. The gene calls are TRBV4-1 and TRBJ2-3; D may be TRBD1 (6 bases). Per germline, CDR1 MGHRA and CDR2 YSYEKL. V dropped 2 bases and J dropped 0 bases, with 9 bases sitting between them. The CDR3 covers 15 residues. The CDR3 is CASSQRDISTDTQYF. The CDR3 coding sequence is TGCGCCAGCAGCCAACGGGACATAAGCACAGATACGCAGTATTTT.

This clonotype appeared many times. The genes are TRBV9 and TRBJ2-7; 12 bases align to TRBD1. The CDR3 loop spans 15 amino acids. Looked up from germline, CDR1 is SGDLS and CDR2 is YYNGEE. V gave up 3 bases and J gave up 5 bases; unmatched junction bases: 6. The CDR3 reads CASSAGDRGHDEQYF. As DNA, the CDR3 is TGTGCCAGCAGCGCCGGGGACAGGGGGCACGACGAGCAGTACTTC.

The sample holds many counts of this clonotype. The chain links TRBV7-9 to TRBJ2-2; perhaps TRBD2 as D (6 bases). The length of the CDR3 is 15 residues. Germline-derived CDR1 and CDR2 are SEHNR and FQNEAQ (reference sequence). The V gene lost 5 bases and the J gene lost 6 bases, with 16 bases spanning the gap. The CDR3 bases are TGTGCCAGCAGCATGATAGCGGACTGGCCCGGGGAGCTGTTTTTT. The encoded protein is CASSMIADWPGELFF.

V is TRBV4-2 and J is TRBJ1-3; maybe TRBD1 (5 bases). V gave up 0 bases and J gave up 3 bases, with 9 bases separating them. The CDR3 extends over 15 amino acids. Per the germline V gene, CDR1 is LGHNA and CDR2 is YNFKEQ. The CDR3 protein is CASSQERTSGNTIYF. Here the CDR3 DNA reads TGTGCCAGCAGCCAAGAGAGGACAAGTGGAAACACCATATATTTT.

This clonotype was recorded many times. CDR3 protein: CASSPGTVEETQYF. CDR3 bases: TGTGCCAGCAGCCCCGGGACAGTAGAGGAGACCCAGTACTTC. This rearrangement joins TRBV3-1 to TRBJ2-5, with 7 bases lining up with TRBD1. There are 14 residues in the CDR3. With V trimmed by 4 bases and J by 5 bases, 7 bases remained unmatched. Germline-derived CDR1 and CDR2 are LGHDT and YNNKEL (reference sequence).

This clonotype has only a few counts. This chain joins TRBV13 and TRBJ2-1, with D tentatively TRBD1 (5 bases). The ends were cut back, 1 base at V and 12 bases at J, with 10 bases in the middle. CDR3 size: 12 residues. Germline V gives CDR1 PRHDT, CDR2 FYEKMQ (reference sequence). This CDR3 is CASSLVGAGQFF. The CDR3 bases are TGTGCCAGCAGCTTAGTAGGGGCAGGGCAGTTCTTC.

This clonotype has at least ten counts. The chain recombines TRBV5-1 with TRBJ1-6; 7 positions match TRBD1. CDR3 length: 15 amino acids. After removal of 0 bases from V and 7 bases from J, the junction contained 4 bases not matched to a gene. CDR1 and CDR2 from the germline V gene are SGHRS and YFSETQ. CDR3 in DNA: TGCGCCAGCAGCTTGGGAGCAGGGGGAAATTCACCCCTCCACTTT. Translating gives CASSLGAGGNSPLHF. The full variable domain, in which reference TRBV5-1 and TRBJ1-6 provide the parts outside the CDR3, is KAGVTQTPRYLIKTRGQQVTLSCSPISGHRSVSWYQQTPGQGLQFLFEYFSETQRNKGNFPGRFSGRQFSNSRSEMNVSTLELGDSALYLCASSLGAGGNSPLHFGNGTRLTVT.

This clonotype was counted only a few times. This chain links TRBV4-1 with TRBJ2-5; unclear D gene. CDR1 is MGHRA, CDR2 YSYEKL, per germline. The CDR3 runs to 13 residues. The ends were cut back, 1 base at V and 5 bases at J, with 8 bases in the middle. The CDR3 sequence: CASSQVGMETQYF. DNA for the CDR3: TGCGCCAGCAGCCAAGTGGGAATGGAGACCCAGTACTTC.

Written as DNA, the CDR3 is TGTGCCAGCAGCCCGATATTGGGTTCAGAGACCCAGTACTTC. Its protein is CASSPILGSETQYF. The J gene is TRBJ2-5, the V gene TRBV5-5; D gene ambiguous. With 4 bases removed from V and 4 bases from J, the gap between germline ends came to 14 bases. The CDR3 totals 14 residues. Looked up from germline, CDR1 is SGHKS and CDR2 is YYEKEE (reference sequence).

The chain is built from TRBV5-4 and TRBJ2-5; D ambiguous. The CDR3 contains 12 residues. V lost 10 bases, J lost 5 bases, and 15 bases lay in between. The germline CDR1 and CDR2 sequences are SGHNT and YYREEE (reference sequence). In DNA form, the CDR3 reads TGTGCCTACGCCCAGACGCCGGAGACCCAGTACTTC. Translated, it gives CAYAQTPETQYF.

Ten or more counts support this clonotype. The chain carries TRBV2 and TRBJ1-2; 8 bases map to TRBD1. The CDR3 is 15 amino acids. Germline V gene sequence: CDR1 SNHLY, CDR2 FYNNEI. V lost 6 bases, J lost 3 bases, and 9 bases stayed unmatched. The CDR3 region is CASSFLTGEDYGYTF. The CDR3, as DNA: TGTGCCAGCAGCTTCCTGACAGGGGAGGACTATGGCTACACCTTC.

This clonotype appeared a few times. This rearrangement joins TRBV20-1 to TRBJ2-7, with 10 bases aligning to TRBD2. CDR1 and CDR2 (germline): DFQATT, SNEGSKA (reference sequence). The junction had 13 bases not matched to a gene; V was cut back by 6 bases and J by 5 bases. The CDR3 is 15 residues long. CDR3 residues: CSAPRLAGAPDEQYF. The CDR3 region has the DNA TGCAGTGCCCCCCGACTAGCGGGTGCGCCGGACGAGCAGTACTTC.

Ten or more counts support this clonotype. The chain joins TRBV20-1 to TRBJ2-3, with D maybe TRBD2 (6 bases). Trimming stripped 6 bases from V and 4 bases from J, with 20 bases between. The CDR3 covers 15 residues. CDR1 is DFQATT and CDR2 is SNEGSKA in the germline V gene (reference sequence). The CDR3 nucleotides read TGCAGTGCCACCCCCTCTTCGGGCGGGGCAGATACGCAGTATTTT. The encoded protein is CSATPSSGGADTQYF.

This clonotype was seen many times. The chain links TRBV7-9 to TRBJ2-7; 9 bases are a match to TRBD2. J gave up 0 bases and V 2 bases, and 5 bases lay outside the gene matches. In germline, CDR1 is SEHNR, CDR2 FQNEAQ (reference sequence). The CDR3 is 16 amino acids. CDR3 sequence: CASSLWGGRASYEQYF. The CDR3 DNA reads TGTGCCAGCAGCTTATGGGGCGGGAGGGCCTCCTACGAGCAGTACTTC.

The chain uses TRBV6-5 and TRBJ2-3, with 11 bases fitting TRBD2. Trimming took 2 bases from V and 5 from J; bases not matched to a gene: 6. The CDR3 length is 16 residues. Germline V gene sequence: CDR1 MNHEY, CDR2 SVGAGI. CDR3 sequence reads: CASSYTSGSSGDTQYF. The CDR3 DNA reads TGTGCCAGCAGTTACACTAGCGGGAGTTCCGGAGATACGCAGTATTTT.

This clonotype has at least ten counts. The V and J genes are TRBV18 and TRBJ2-7; weak D call: TRBD1 (6 bases). Germline CDR1 reads KGHSH; CDR2 reads LQKENI. V gave up 3 bases and J gave up 7 bases, with 13 bases separating them. The CDR3 is made up of 13 amino acids. For the CDR3, the DNA is TGTGCCAGCTCACCCTCGGGACAATCAGAGCAGTACTTC. Amino acid sequence: CASSPSGQSEQYF.

CDR3 sequence reads: CASSVGTAYQETQYF. The CDR3 nucleotides are TGTGCCAGCAGCGTAGGGACAGCGTACCAAGAGACCCAGTACTTC. The chain combines TRBV9 with TRBJ2-5; the D gene is possibly TRBD1 (6 bases). V shed 0 bases and J shed 0 bases, with 9 bases lying between them. Germline CDR1 is SGDLS and CDR2 is YYNGEE. This CDR3 is 15 amino acids long.

This clonotype was counted ten times or more. The chain uses TRBV7-9 and TRBJ1-5, with a weak D call TRBD1 (5 bases). The CDR3 length is 14 residues. Trimming shortened V by 4 bases and J by 7 bases, and 14 bases separated the two germline ends. Germline lookup yields CDR1 SEHNR and CDR2 FQNEAQ (reference sequence). Here the CDR3 DNA reads TGTGCCAGCAGCTCTTATCAGGGAAACCAGCCCCAGCATTTT. Residues: CASSSYQGNQPQHF.